This T cell receptor (beta chain) was obtained from a study of T cell responses to AZD1222 COVID-19 vaccine. The protocol was immunoSEQ multiplex PCR, while the TCRdb copy is restricted to in-frame clones and leaves out a portion. The data show about 180,000 clones, roughly 88% seen once. With regard to this clone: Its antigen is still unknown.

Overall study results and limits: Of spike-specific TCRs, nearly half reportedly target regions left unmutated in variants. Baseline seropositivity occurred in only 5 to 7 AZD1222 recipients. White British people made up most donors, females outnumbered males, and clonal diversity was possibly underestimated. Regions 160-218 and 743-854 dominated among vaccine-associated CD4 TCRs spanning spike.

The receptor was isolated from an adult in good health. The specimen was peripheral blood, collected on day 0 of AZD1222 vaccination.

CDR3 region: CASSPRTGQGNTIYF. The CDR3 DNA follows: TGCGCCAGCAGCCCCCGGACAGGGCAAGGAAACACCATATATTTT. The chain uses TRBV5-1 and TRBJ1-3, with TRBD1 matching over 8 bases. The germline V gene encodes CDR1 SGHRS and CDR2 YFSETQ. The CDR3 loop spans 15 amino acids. J gave up 4 bases and V 4 bases, and 7 bases lay outside the gene matches.